The present entry profiles one T cell receptor beta chain with its context. Compared with germline, one end of the junction differs, possibly owing to a read error. Using immunoSEQ multiplex PCR, the repertoire was profiled, and TCRdb retains in-frame clones only, with some absent. The repertoire holds 450,000 to 600,000 clones, with about four fifths as singletons. This CDR3 spans 16 amino acids. Per germline, CDR1 SNHLY and CDR2 FYNNEI. The entry originates in a study of shared clonotypes between healthy human individuals. The sequence was obtained from a woman aged 35 to 49 in good health. Some clones in this sample may be carry-over from other donors' samples. Sequencing was carried out using PBMCs. The genes are TRBV2 and TRBJ2-7; either TRBD1 or TRBD2 may fit D (6 bases each). The CDR3 loop is CASSELPWGSRDEGDF. CDR3 in DNA: TGTGCCAGCAGTGAACTACCTTGGGGGTCGCGGGATGAGGGGGACTTC.